This T cell receptor beta chain stems from a study of blood T cell repertoires in COVID-19. Whole-study context: Collection of acute and convalescent COVID-19 samples took place in the United States, Italy and Spain. Nucleic acid was either cDNA or gDNA, and it came from T cells, B-cell-depleted T cells, or PBMCs.

Per the original methods: Estimated nucleated cell counts came from reference gene primer amplification. Profiling relied on immunoSEQ multiplex PCR, and the TCRdb table lists in-frame clones only, not all of them. That table furnishes V, J and clone size, whereas the DNA furnished D and trimming. The repertoire consists of just over 80,000 clones, with around 81% occurring once and the leading ten covering about 45%. This clone has a handful of counts. Germline CDR1 is LGHNT and CDR2 is FRNRAP. The trim removed 1 base at V and 8 bases at J, leaving 10 bases unmatched. This CDR3 contains 15 residues. The source of this sequence is an elderly man with acute or convalescent COVID-19. The specimen was peripheral blood. The chain is built from TRBV12-5 and TRBJ1-1, with TRBD1 identical over 7 bases. The CDR3 sequence is CASGLATGFLPEAFF. CDR3 DNA sequence: TGTGCTAGTGGTTTGGCGACAGGGTTTCTCCCCGAAGCTTTCTTT.